A single sample gave rise to the 30 T cell receptor beta chains below, sequenced in a study of shared clonotypes between healthy human individuals. The table came from immunoSEQ multiplex PCR; TCRdb's copy has only in-frame clones and leaves some out. The sample contains a few hundred thousand clones, 95% to 96% of which appear only once. It was CD45RO-negative cells, positively selected for CCR7, that made up naive CD8 cells, with terminally differentiated effector memory CD45RA+ cells excluded. The sequenced sample consisted of naive CD8+ T cells sorted from blood. The receptors here all came from a woman aged 25-40 years in good health.

CDR3 residues: CASSQDWGTEYGYTF. In DNA, the CDR3 is TGCGCCAGCAGCCAAGACTGGGGGACAGAATATGGCTACACCTTC. J is TRBJ1-2 and V is TRBV4-1; 7 nucleotides match TRBD1. The CDR3 is made up of 15 amino acids. Germline-derived CDR1 and CDR2 are MGHRA and YSYEKL. After removal of 0 bases from V and 5 bases from J, the junction contained 6 bases not matched to a gene.

V usage is TRBV5-4 and J usage is TRBJ1-2; TRBD1 matches at 8 bases. This CDR3 contains 15 residues. The germline CDR1 and CDR2 sequences are SGHNT and YYREEE (reference sequence). The V segment lost 4 bases and the J segment 0 bases; nucleotides outside the gene matches: 5. DNA for the CDR3: TGTGCCAGCAGCCCTCGGACAGGGACTAACTATGGCTACACCTTC. Amino acids: CASSPRTGTNYGYTF.

The gene calls are TRBV7-2 and TRBJ2-7; 8 nucleotides agree with TRBD2. The CDR3 has 16 residues. V gave up 3 bases and J gave up 0 bases; unmatched junction bases: 7. Germline CDR1 is SGHTA and CDR2 is FQGNSA. CDR3 sequence: CASSLTSALSSYEQYF. As DNA, the CDR3 is TGTGCCAGCAGCTTGACTAGCGCCCTGAGCTCCTACGAGCAGTACTTC.

This chain connects TRBV10-2 to TRBJ2-7; D not resolved. With 0 bases removed from V and 6 bases from J, the gap between germline ends came to 3 bases. The V gene's germline CDR1 is WSHSY and CDR2 SAAADI. This CDR3 spans 11 amino acids. The CDR3 region is CASSESIEQYF. The CDR3 region has the DNA TGCGCCAGCAGTGAGTCGATCGAGCAGTACTTC.

The chain combines TRBV4-1 with TRBJ2-3; D unclear. The V and J ends lost 0 bases and 6 bases respectively, with 19 bases between them. The CDR3 extends over 17 amino acids. Germline V gene sequence: CDR1 MGHRA, CDR2 YSYEKL. CDR3 region: CASSQDPPSFVSDTQYF. The CDR3 DNA reads TGCGCCAGCAGCCAAGATCCGCCCAGCTTCGTAAGTGATACGCAGTATTTT.

The chain employs TRBV5-1 and TRBJ2-2; D is unclear. Looked up from germline, CDR1 is SGHRS and CDR2 is YFSETQ. The CDR3 runs 19 residues. V dropped 1 base and J dropped 0 bases, with 19 bases sitting between them. The DNA of the CDR3 is TGCGCCAGCAGCTTGACCCGAAACTTTAAAACACCGAACACCGGGGAGCTGTTTTTT. Its translation is CASSLTRNFKTPNTGELFF.

This clone has only a few counts. This CDR3 reads CASSPRDAYGAFF. CDR3 DNA sequence: TGTGCCAGCAGCCCCCGGGACGCTTATGGAGCTTTCTTT. V gene TRBV5-4 combines with J gene TRBJ1-1; tentative D call: TRBD1 (5 bases). Germline V CDR1 and CDR2: SGHNT, YYREEE (reference sequence). CDR3 length: 13 residues. V was trimmed by 4 bases and J by 10 bases, leaving 17 bases between them.

V gene TRBV7-9 combines with J gene TRBJ2-2; D unclear. V was pared by 4 bases and J by 6 bases, with 12 bases between. CDR3 length: 14 residues. Germline V gene data show CDR1 as SEHNR and CDR2 as FQNEAQ (reference sequence). The CDR3 spells CASSSRLHPGELFF. The CDR3, as DNA: TGTGCCAGCAGCTCCCGCCTCCACCCCGGGGAGCTGTTTTTT.

This chain links TRBV6-1 with TRBJ1-1, with D unresolved. The CDR3 loop spans 13 amino acids. Trimming removed 6 bases from V and 4 bases from J, with 12 bases in between. In germline, CDR1 is MNHNS, CDR2 SASEGT. The CDR3 region has the DNA TGTGCCAGCAGCGAATATCCGGGCACTGAAGCTTTCTTT. This encodes CASSEYPGTEAFF.

The J gene is TRBJ2-2, the V gene TRBV6-4; D uncertain. Germline CDR1 and CDR2: MRHNA and SNTAGT. This CDR3 has 14 residues. V lost 3 bases and J 2 bases, leaving 7 bases between the germline ends. The CDR3 sequence: CASSEGYNTGELFF. The CDR3 coding sequence is TGTGCCAGCAGTGAAGGGTATAACACCGGGGAGCTGTTTTTT.

This chain connects TRBV7-9 to TRBJ1-2; D is uncertain. V lost 1 base to trimming and J lost 6 bases, with 12 bases between them. The V gene's germline CDR1 is SEHNR and CDR2 FQNEAQ (reference sequence). The CDR3 covers 14 residues. The CDR3 nucleotides read TGTGCCAGCAGCTTAGTCGGGTCCGTACATGGCTACACCTTC. Protein sequence: CASSLVGSVHGYTF.

This clone was detected only a few times. The rearrangement joins TRBV19 to TRBJ2-7; 8 positions match TRBD2. V was clipped by 7 bases and J by 6 bases; unmatched bases: 11. CDR3 length: 14 residues. Germline-derived CDR1 and CDR2 are LNHDA and SQIVND (reference sequence). The DNA for the CDR3 is TGTGCCAGTATGAGCCGGGAGGGCCCTTCCGAGCAGTACTTC. Its protein product is CASMSREGPSEQYF. Using reference TRBV19 and TRBJ2-7 for the parts outside the CDR3, the full variable domain is DGGITQSPKYLFRKEGQNVTLSCEQNLNHDAMYWYRQDPGQGLRLIYYSQIVNDFQKGDIAEGYSVSREKKESFPLTVTSAQKNPTAFYLCASMSREGPSEQYFGPGTRLTVT.

Comments on this clone: An end of the junction differs from the germline gene, which may be a read error. The J gene is TRBJ1-5, the V gene TRBV6-1, with D perhaps matching TRBD1 (5 bases). This CDR3 spans 14 amino acids. Germline CDR1 MNHNS, CDR2 SASEGT. The CDR3 DNA sequence: TGTGCCAGCAGGGAAGGACACGCCAATCAGCCCCAGCATTTT. It is translated as CASREGHANQPQHF.

The DNA for the CDR3 is TGTGCCAGCAGCCCAGACAGGGGGCGAACAGATACGCAGTATTTT. Translated, it gives CASSPDRGRTDTQYF. The chain links TRBV11-2 to TRBJ2-3; 10 nucleotides agree with TRBD1. CDR1 and CDR2 from the germline V gene are SGHAT and FQNNGV. The CDR3 covers 15 residues. The V segment lost 5 bases and the J segment 3 bases; nucleotides outside the gene matches: 5.

CDR3 bases: TGTGCCAGCAGTCTAACGCAGAGCCCAGATACGCAGTATTTT. It translates to CASSLTQSPDTQYF. This chain joins TRBV2 and TRBJ2-3; D unclear. The CDR3 is 14 amino acids. Germline V lookup: CDR1 SNHLY, CDR2 FYNNEI. V dropped 5 bases and J dropped 4 bases, with 13 bases sitting between them.

The rearrangement joins TRBV9 to TRBJ2-7, with D unclear. The V end lost 5 bases, the J end lost 8 bases, and 11 bases lay between the germline ends. From germline, CDR1 is SGDLS and CDR2 YYNGEE. This CDR3 is built from 11 residues. The CDR3 loop is CASRSSEQQYF. CDR3 nucleotide sequence: TGTGCCAGCAGGTCCTCGGAGCAGCAGTACTTC.

V is TRBV19 and J is TRBJ2-7, with D possibly being TRBD2 (5 bases). The germline V gene encodes CDR1 LNHDA and CDR2 SQIVND (reference sequence). The CDR3 loop spans 14 amino acids. The V gene lost 8 bases and the J gene lost 3 bases, with 17 bases spanning the gap. CDR3 nucleotide sequence: TGTGCCAGTTCAGAAAGGACTGTCTTCTACGAGCAGTACTTC. The encoded protein is CASSERTVFYEQYF. The full variable domain, completed using reference TRBV19 and TRBJ2-7, is DGGITQSPKYLFRKEGQNVTLSCEQNLNHDAMYWYRQDPGQGLRLIYYSQIVNDFQKGDIAEGYSVSREKKESFPLTVTSAQKNPTAFYLCASSERTVFYEQYFGPGTRLTVT.

The chain joins TRBV6-1 to TRBJ1-1; D remains unclear. This CDR3 region has 14 residues. CDR1 MNHNS and CDR2 SASEGT come from the germline V gene. V dropped 0 bases and J dropped 8 bases, with 13 bases sitting between them. The CDR3 is CASSEALSVQEAFF. For the CDR3, the DNA is TGTGCCAGCAGTGAAGCGCTTTCTGTCCAAGAAGCTTTCTTT.

V and J are TRBV29-1 and TRBJ2-3; TRBD2 might be the D (5 bases). Germline V gives CDR1 SQVTM, CDR2 ANQGSEA. Trimming shortened V by 1 base and J by 2 bases, and 13 bases separated the two germline ends. CDR3 length: 15 residues. The CDR3 spells CSVEGTRLHTDTQYF. CDR3 nucleotide sequence: TGCAGCGTTGAAGGGACTCGCCTTCACACAGATACGCAGTATTTT.

The rearrangement links TRBV4-1 to TRBJ2-4, with D tentatively TRBD2 (5 bases). The CDR3 consists of 16 residues. The V end lost 6 bases, the J end lost 2 bases, and 17 bases lay between the germline ends. CDR1 MGHRA and CDR2 YSYEKL come from the germline V gene. The CDR3 coding sequence is TGCGCCAGCAGACTAGGAACCCGTGGAACCAAAAACATTCAGTACTTC. Its translation: CASRLGTRGTKNIQYF.

V and J are TRBV27 and TRBJ2-5; the match to TRBD2 covers 13 bases. V gave up 4 bases and J gave up 5 bases; unmatched junction bases: 7. Germline CDR1 and CDR2: MNHEY and SMNVEV (reference sequence). This CDR3 region has 16 residues. The CDR3 DNA reads TGTGCCAGCAGTTCCCGGACTAGCGGGAGCGGGGAGACCCAGTACTTC. Encoded protein: CASSSRTSGSGETQYF.

V is TRBV28 and J is TRBJ1-3, with unresolved D. From germline, CDR1 is MDHEN and CDR2 SYDVKM. The V end was cut by 3 bases, the J end by 6 bases, with 12 bases between. CDR3 length: 14 residues. CDR3 protein: CASSLPGKENTIYF. The CDR3 DNA is TGTGCCAGCAGTTTGCCCGGGAAGGAAAACACCATATATTTT.

The gene calls are TRBV15 and TRBJ2-1; D remains ambiguous. Trimming removed 8 bases from V and 1 base from J, with 12 bases in between. Germline CDR1 reads LNHNV; CDR2 reads YYDKDF (reference sequence). The CDR3 sequence is 14 residues long. This chain's CDR3 is CATALGPSYNEQFF. The CDR3 bases are TGTGCCACCGCCCTAGGGCCTTCCTACAATGAGCAGTTCTTC.

This sequence joins TRBV4-1 and TRBJ1-2; no clear D. V was shortened by 0 bases and J by 4 bases, with 9 bases between the two germline ends. The length of the CDR3 is 14 residues. Per the germline V gene, CDR1 is MGHRA and CDR2 is YSYEKL. CDR3 residues: CASSQEWERYGYTF. As DNA, the CDR3 is TGCGCCAGCAGCCAAGAATGGGAACGCTATGGCTACACCTTC.

The V and J genes are TRBV27 and TRBJ2-1; 10 bases match TRBD2. Germline V CDR1 and CDR2: MNHEY, SMNVEV (reference sequence). There are 14 residues in the CDR3. J gave up 5 bases and V 8 bases, and 6 bases lay outside the gene matches. CDR3 sequence reads: CASQQLAGNNEQFF. The DNA for the CDR3 is TGTGCCAGCCAACAACTAGCGGGAAACAATGAGCAGTTCTTC.

This chain connects TRBV27 to TRBJ2-7, with 7 bases aligning to TRBD1. V was clipped by 2 bases and J by 5 bases; unmatched bases: 6. Germline lookup yields CDR1 MNHEY and CDR2 SMNVEV (reference sequence). The CDR3 runs 14 residues. CDR3 in DNA: TGTGCCAGCAGTTTAATAGACAGGGTCCACGAGCAGTACTTC. It translates to CASSLIDRVHEQYF.

This chain uses TRBV2 with TRBJ1-2, with TRBD1 as a possible D gene (5 bases). CDR3 length: 12 amino acids. The V gene lost 3 bases and the J gene lost 10 bases, with 12 bases spanning the gap. Germline CDR1 reads SNHLY; CDR2 reads FYNNEI. The CDR3 protein is CASSEGTPHYTF. The CDR3 bases are TGTGCCAGCAGTGAGGGGACCCCCCACTACACCTTC.

The chain has TRBV9 and TRBJ1-3; maybe TRBD1 (5 bases). The germline V and J ends were trimmed by 3 bases and 0 bases, with 22 bases remaining between them. The CDR3 covers 19 residues. CDR1 and CDR2 from the germline V gene are SGDLS and YYNGEE. The CDR3 DNA follows: TGTGCCAGCAGCGCTATAATATGGGACGGAGAAAACTCTGGAAACACCATATATTTT. As protein: CASSAIIWDGENSGNTIYF.

The V gene is TRBV5-4, the J gene TRBJ1-2; tentative D call: TRBD1 (5 bases). The CDR3 is 14 amino acids. The germline gives CDR1 SGHNT, CDR2 YYREEE (reference sequence). V lost 3 bases and J 5 bases, leaving 14 bases between the germline ends. CDR3 sequence reads: CASSSSTDQYGYTF. CDR3 DNA sequence: TGTGCCAGCAGCTCCTCGACAGACCAATATGGCTACACCTTC.

The V and J genes are TRBV11-1 and TRBJ2-5; D may be TRBD1 (5 bases). Per the germline V gene, CDR1 is SGHAT and CDR2 is FQDESV (reference sequence). With 4 bases removed from V and 3 bases from J, the gap between germline ends came to 15 bases. CDR3 length: 15 residues. CDR3 sequence reads: CASSSKVGREETQYF. Here the CDR3 DNA reads TGTGCCAGCAGCTCCAAAGTCGGCAGGGAAGAGACCCAGTACTTC.